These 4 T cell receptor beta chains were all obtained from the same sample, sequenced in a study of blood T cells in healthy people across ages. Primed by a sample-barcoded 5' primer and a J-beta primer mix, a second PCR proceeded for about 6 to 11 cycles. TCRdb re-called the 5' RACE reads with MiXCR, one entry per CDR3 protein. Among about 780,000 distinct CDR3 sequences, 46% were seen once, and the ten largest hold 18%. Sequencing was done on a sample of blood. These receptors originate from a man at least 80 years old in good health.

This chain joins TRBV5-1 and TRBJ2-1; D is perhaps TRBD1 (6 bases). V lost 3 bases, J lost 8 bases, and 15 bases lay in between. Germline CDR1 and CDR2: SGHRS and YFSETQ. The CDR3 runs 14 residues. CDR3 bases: TGCGCCAGCAGCTCGGGACAAGCTGGGGATGAGCAGTTCTTC. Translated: CASSSGQAGDEQFF.

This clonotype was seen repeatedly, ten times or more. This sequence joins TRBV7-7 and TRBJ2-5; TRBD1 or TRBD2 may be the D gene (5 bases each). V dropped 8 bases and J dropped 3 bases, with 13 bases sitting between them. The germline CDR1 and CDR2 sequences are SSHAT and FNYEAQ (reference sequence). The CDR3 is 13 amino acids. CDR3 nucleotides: TGTGCCAGCTCCCGGGACCGTGAAGAGACCCAGTACTTC. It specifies CASSRDREETQYF.

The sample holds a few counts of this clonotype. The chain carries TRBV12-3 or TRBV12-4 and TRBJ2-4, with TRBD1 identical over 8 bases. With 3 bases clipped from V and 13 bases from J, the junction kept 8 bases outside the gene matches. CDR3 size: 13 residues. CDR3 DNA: TGTGCCAGCAGTTTCGGGGAAAGGGACAGGCAGTACTTC. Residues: CASSFGERDRQYF.

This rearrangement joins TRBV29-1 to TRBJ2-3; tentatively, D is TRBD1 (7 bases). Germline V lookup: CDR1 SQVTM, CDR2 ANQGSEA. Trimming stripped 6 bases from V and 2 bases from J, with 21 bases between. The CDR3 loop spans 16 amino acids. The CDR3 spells CSVAGHPGGTTDTQYF. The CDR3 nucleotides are TGCAGCGTCGCGGGACACCCAGGGGGGACCACAGATACGCAGTATTTT.